The 32 T cell receptor beta chains reported below all come from one sample, sequenced in a study of blood T cells in healthy people across ages. The authors ran a second PCR of roughly 6 to 11 cycles using a sample-barcoded 5' primer and a J-beta primer mix. TCRdb ran MiXCR on the 5' RACE reads and lists one entry per CDR3 protein. The table records some 710,000 distinct CDR3 sequences, about 42% of them present only once. Sequenced sample: blood. Receptor source: a man aged 80 or over in good health.

The chain couples TRBV12-3 or TRBV12-4 to TRBJ2-1, with TRBD2 matching over 7 bases. The CDR3 is made up of 15 amino acids. With V trimmed by 11 bases and J by 2 bases, 12 bases remained unmatched. In DNA form, the CDR3 reads TGTGCCTGCAATGGGGGGGAAACTACCTACAATGAGCAGTTCTTC. Translation gives CACNGGETTYNEQFF.

Of note for this clonotype: One end of the junction fails to match germline, which may point to a read error. The chain employs TRBV7-2 and TRBJ2-5, with D tentatively TRBD1 (5 bases). This CDR3 contains 19 residues. From germline, CDR1 is SGHTA and CDR2 FQGNSA. CDR3 nucleotide sequence: TGTGCCTGCAGCTCCATCTCGTGGGGCCACAAAGAGTCCCATGAGACCCAGTACTTC. It specifies CACSSISWGHKESHETQYF.

DNA of the CDR3: TGTGCCAGCAGTTACACTAGCGGGAACCAAGAGACCCAGTACTTC. Translation gives CASSYTSGNQETQYF. The rearrangement links TRBV6-8 to TRBJ2-5; the match to TRBD2 covers 10 bases. Germline trimming cut 2 bases from V and 0 bases from J; bases unmatched to any gene: 0. CDR1 is MNHGY, CDR2 SAAAGT, per germline. This CDR3 spans 15 amino acids.

This clonotype came up a few times. The chain recombines TRBV2 with TRBJ2-3, with unresolved D. Germline loops: CDR1 SNHLY, CDR2 FYNNEI. With 0 bases removed from V and 1 base from J, the gap between germline ends came to 8 bases. The CDR3 runs 15 residues. Here the CDR3 DNA reads TGTGCCAGCAGTGAAGCGGGTACCGGCACAGATACGCAGTATTTT. It codes for CASSEAGTGTDTQYF.

This clonotype appeared a few times. This sequence joins TRBV5-1 and TRBJ2-5; TRBD1 aligns across 7 bases. This CDR3 is built from 12 residues. J gave up 11 bases and V 8 bases, and 12 bases lay outside the gene matches. Per germline, CDR1 SGHRS and CDR2 YFSETQ. Here the CDR3 reads CARKTGLDEQYF. Written as DNA, the CDR3 is TGCGCCAGGAAGACAGGGTTGGATGAGCAGTACTTC.

This clonotype was counted many times. V and J are TRBV9 and TRBJ2-1; 7 positions match TRBD1. With 5 bases clipped from V and 6 bases from J, the junction kept 5 bases outside the gene matches. CDR1 and CDR2 from the germline V gene are SGDLS and YYNGEE. The CDR3 is made up of 13 amino acids. The CDR3 region has the DNA TGTGCCAGCAGTGCGACAGGGTCCAATGAGCAGTTCTTC. Translating gives CASSATGSNEQFF.

The rearrangement uses TRBV27 and TRBJ1-1; D not certain. Germline V gives CDR1 MNHEY, CDR2 SMNVEV (reference sequence). CDR3 length equals 13 residues. The V gene lost 6 bases and the J gene lost 9 bases, with 17 bases spanning the gap. The CDR3 protein is CASSPTSGPQAFF. The CDR3 bases are TGTGCCAGCAGCCCCACGAGTGGTCCCCAAGCTTTCTTT.

The chain uses TRBV4-3 and TRBJ2-7; D ambiguous. Germline assignment: CDR1 LGHNA and CDR2 YSLEER. CDR3 length equals 15 residues. V lost 0 bases and J 2 bases, leaving 11 bases between the germline ends. The CDR3 spells CASSQDARLPYEQYF. As DNA, the CDR3 is TGCGCCAGCAGCCAAGACGCCCGGCTTCCCTACGAGCAGTACTTC.

CDR3 nucleotides: TGCAGTGCTAGTCAGGGGAACACTGAAGCTTTCTTT. This translates into CSASQGNTEAFF. V gene TRBV20-1 combines with J gene TRBJ1-1, with a possible D match to TRBD1 (5 bases). CDR3 length: 12 amino acids. Trimming took off 3 bases at V and 1 base at J, with 6 bases between the two ends. Germline values: CDR1 DFQATT, CDR2 SNEGSKA (reference sequence).

This chain connects TRBV20-1 to TRBJ2-7; unclear D gene. Deletions cut 1 base from V and 1 base from J, with 8 bases between. CDR3 size: 13 residues. Germline-derived CDR1 and CDR2 are DFQATT and SNEGSKA (reference sequence). CDR3 region: CSARGDDSYEQYF. Here the CDR3 DNA reads TGCAGTGCTAGAGGGGATGATTCCTACGAGCAGTACTTC.

This clonotype was observed once. Given a much more abundant clone one base away, this may be a read error. The rearrangement uses TRBV30 and TRBJ2-1; TRBD1 agrees at 7 bases. The end of the DNA fits TRBJ2-7 better, so the J call may be wrong. Germline V lookup: CDR1 GTSNPN, CDR2 SVGIG (reference sequence). The CDR3 is made up of 15 amino acids. The CDR3 DNA reads as TGTGCCTGGAGTGTAAGGGGGCGGATCTACAATGAGCAGTACTTC. Its protein is CAWSVRGRIYNEQYF.

This clonotype was seen only once. A much larger clone differs by one base, so this may be a read error. The DNA of the CDR3 is TGCAGTGCTAGTAGAGAGGGCTCCTTGGGTGAGCAGTTCTTC. Protein: CSASREGSLGEQFF. The V call is TRBV20-1, the J call TRBJ2-1, with D possibly matching TRBD2 (5 bases). Trimming took off 3 bases at V and 9 bases at J, with 18 bases between the two ends. The CDR3 consists of 14 residues. The V gene's germline CDR1 is DFQATT and CDR2 SNEGSKA (reference sequence).

This clonotype was recorded only once. This rearrangement joins TRBV12-3 or TRBV12-4 to TRBJ2-1; 11 nucleotides match TRBD2. Trimming cost V 4 bases and J 15 bases; bases outside gene matches: 5. The CDR3 has 12 amino acids. The CDR3 bases are TGTGCCAGCAGTTCCGTACTAGCGGGGGTGTTCTTC. It specifies CASSSVLAGVFF.

A few counts support this clonotype. The chain has TRBV7-2 and TRBJ2-3; TRBD1 agrees at 12 bases. The V gene's germline CDR1 is SGHTA and CDR2 FQGNSA. The CDR3 consists of 19 residues. J was trimmed by 3 bases and V by 1 base; bases with no gene match: 11. The CDR3 DNA is TGTGCCAGCAGCTTAGGAGGGACAGGGGGCGCGGGAGGAACAGATACGCAGTATTTT. Residues: CASSLGGTGGAGGTDTQYF.

This clonotype was detected only a few times. This chain joins TRBV5-1 and TRBJ2-7; the D gene is possibly TRBD1 (6 bases). CDR1 and CDR2 (germline): SGHRS, YFSETQ. V was cut by 4 bases and J by 3 bases, with 14 bases left in between. The CDR3 is made up of 14 amino acids. The DNA for the CDR3 is TGCGCCAGCAGCGGTGGGCCAGGGGACTACGAGCAGTACTTC. Protein sequence: CASSGGPGDYEQYF.

The chain uses TRBV20-1 and TRBJ1-1, with 8 bases lining up with TRBD1. The CDR3 totals 16 residues. Germline V gene lookup returns CDR1 DFQATT and CDR2 SNEGSKA (reference sequence). The trim removed 4 bases at V and 4 bases at J, leaving 14 bases unmatched. This chain's CDR3 is CSAKTGTGLGGTEAFF. In DNA, the CDR3 is TGCAGTGCTAAAACCGGGACAGGCCTGGGGGGCACTGAAGCTTTCTTT.

CDR3 coding DNA: TGCGCCAGCAGCTTGGACGGGCAGGGGGCCCAAGATACGCAGTATTTT. Its protein product is CASSLDGQGAQDTQYF. The chain couples TRBV5-1 to TRBJ2-3; 8 bases match TRBD1. V was clipped by 0 bases and J by 5 bases; unmatched bases: 8. This CDR3 contains 16 residues. From germline, CDR1 is SGHRS and CDR2 YFSETQ.

About this clonotype: This may stem from a read error, because a much larger clone lies one nucleotide away. V usage is TRBV7-2 and J usage is TRBJ2-4, with D perhaps TRBD2 (6 bases). The CDR3 sequence is 14 residues long. V shed 5 bases and J shed 15 bases, with 23 bases lying between them. Germline V gives CDR1 SGHTA, CDR2 FQGNSA. The CDR3 DNA reads as TGTGCCAGCAGCCCGGCGGGGATCTCCTACGAGCGGTACTTC. As protein: CASSPAGISYERYF. The complete variable domain, with remaining parts taken from reference TRBV7-2 and TRBJ2-4, reads GAGVSQSPSNKVTEKGKDVELRCDPISGHTALYWYRQSLGQGLEFLIYFQGNSAPDKSGLPSDRFSAERTGGSVSTLTIQRTQQEDSAVYLCASSPAGISYERYFGAGTRLSVL.

J is TRBJ2-7 and V is TRBV6-6; 10 bases are a match to TRBD2. V lost 6 bases, J lost 0 bases, and 5 bases stayed unmatched. Germline CDR1 MNHNY, CDR2 SVGAGI (reference sequence). The CDR3 runs to 15 residues. The CDR3 DNA is TGTGCCAGCAGACGACTAGCGGGCCTCTCCTACGAGCAGTACTTC. Residues: CASRRLAGLSYEQYF.

Details on this clonotype: A junction end diverges from the germline sequence, so it may reflect a read error. The genes are TRBV30 and TRBJ2-5, with D possibly TRBD2 on 5 matching bases. The CDR3 contains 11 residues. The germline CDR1 and CDR2 sequences are GTSNPN and SVGIG (reference sequence). In DNA form, the CDR3 reads TGTGCCGGGAGTTGGAATAATGAGCAGTACTTC. It translates to CAGSWNNEQYF.

This chain links TRBV11-1 with TRBJ2-7; weak D call: TRBD2 (5 bases). The CDR3 spans 16 residues. Between the trimmed V and J ends, which lost 6 bases and 2 bases, there was a span of 20 bases. Germline V gene sequence: CDR1 SGHAT, CDR2 FQDESV (reference sequence). The CDR3 coding sequence is TGTGCCAGCAGTCAGGACTTTTTCGGGTCAGCCTACGAGCAGTACTTC. Translating gives CASSQDFFGSAYEQYF. The full variable domain, its missing parts supplied by reference TRBV11-1 and TRBJ2-7, is EAEVAQSPRYKITEKSQAVAFWCDPISGHATLYWYRQILGQGPELLVQFQDESVVDDSQLPKDRFSAERLKGVDSTLKIQPAELGDSAMYLCASSQDFFGSAYEQYFGPGTRLTVT.

The chain is built from TRBV7-9 and TRBJ1-3, with D unclear. Trimming removed 5 bases from V and 2 bases from J, with 16 bases in between. Germline V gene sequence: CDR1 SEHNR, CDR2 FQNEAQ (reference sequence). This CDR3 spans 16 amino acids. The CDR3 reads CASSPDRTRTGNTIYF. The CDR3 nucleotides read TGTGCCAGCAGCCCCGATCGGACTCGAACTGGAAACACCATATATTTT.

The V call is TRBV12-3 or TRBV12-4, the J call TRBJ1-2, with D uncertain. With 1 base removed from V and 1 base from J, the gap between germline ends came to 7 bases. The CDR3 is made up of 14 amino acids. CDR3: CASSLVPDNYGYTF. In DNA form, the CDR3 reads TGTGCCAGCAGTTTAGTCCCAGATAACTATGGCTACACCTTC.

This clonotype turned up a few times. The chain uses TRBV7-9 and TRBJ2-1; D possibly corresponds to TRBD2 (6 bases). This CDR3 is 15 amino acids long. V was shortened by 5 bases and J by 5 bases, with 16 bases between the two germline ends. From germline, CDR1 is SEHNR and CDR2 FQNEAQ (reference sequence). The CDR3 DNA reads as TGTGCCAGCAGCCCCGGCAGGGACTCAAACAATGAGCAGTTCTTC. Its protein product is CASSPGRDSNNEQFF.

This clonotype has a single count. Written as DNA, the CDR3 is TGTGCCAGCAGCCCGGTCGTCCTACGCTACGAGCAGTACTTC. Protein: CASSPVVLRYEQYF. This sequence joins TRBV6-5 and TRBJ2-7; no clear D. This CDR3 has 14 residues. The germline V gene encodes CDR1 MNHEY and CDR2 SVGAGI. The ends were cut back, 6 bases at V and 3 bases at J, with 15 bases in the middle.

The chain couples TRBV11-3 to TRBJ2-5, with D perhaps TRBD1 (5 bases). The CDR3 sequence is 15 residues long. The V gene lost 5 bases and the J gene lost 11 bases, with 24 bases spanning the gap. The germline CDR1 and CDR2 sequences are SGHNT and YENEEA. The CDR3 DNA sequence: TGTGCCAGCAGCCCCGTGGGGCAGACCTACAATGAGCAGTACTTC. Its protein product is CASSPVGQTYNEQYF.

The chain recombines TRBV27 with TRBJ2-3; no reliable D call. V was clipped by 4 bases and J by 0 bases, with 17 bases between them. CDR3 length equals 17 residues. Germline loops: CDR1 MNHEY, CDR2 SMNVEV (reference sequence). The CDR3 here is CASSSMTGPESTDTQYF. The DNA of the CDR3 is TGTGCCAGCAGTTCAATGACCGGACCAGAAAGCACAGATACGCAGTATTTT.

The genes are TRBV5-1 and TRBJ2-5; 13 bases line up with TRBD2. The ends lost 7 bases at V and 5 bases at J; junction bases unmatched: 5. This CDR3 is built from 14 residues. The germline V gene encodes CDR1 SGHRS and CDR2 YFSETQ. This CDR3 reads CASSGLAGAETQYF. For the CDR3, the DNA is TGCGCCAGCTCCGGACTAGCGGGAGCGGAGACCCAGTACTTC.

The rearrangement links TRBV20-1 to TRBJ2-3; 15 nucleotides agree with TRBD2. Per the germline V gene, CDR1 is DFQATT and CDR2 is SNEGSKA (reference sequence). The V segment lost 6 bases and the J segment 0 bases; nucleotides outside the gene matches: 7. This CDR3 spans 17 amino acids. CDR3 in DNA: TGCAGTGCCCCGGGGGGGACTAGCGGGAGGAGCACAGATACGCAGTATTTT. It codes for CSAPGGTSGRSTDTQYF.

CDR3 sequence: CASTTTVSNSYEQYF. The CDR3 nucleotides are TGTGCCAGCACCACGACAGTTTCTAACTCCTACGAGCAGTACTTC. The chain couples TRBV12-3 or TRBV12-4 to TRBJ2-7; D perhaps matches TRBD1 (5 bases). CDR3 size: 15 residues. V gave up 7 bases and J gave up 0 bases, with 16 bases separating them.

This sequence joins TRBV6-6 and TRBJ2-5; D is tentatively TRBD1 or TRBD2 (5 bases each). The CDR3 covers 16 residues. Germline CDR1 and CDR2: MNHNY and SVGAGI (reference sequence). V was pared by 2 bases and J by 1 base, with 14 bases between. The CDR3 DNA reads TGTGCCAGCAGTTACCCAACCGGGACGGCCCAAGAGACCCAGTACTTC. The encoded protein is CASSYPTGTAQETQYF.

V usage is TRBV6-1 and J usage is TRBJ2-3; maybe TRBD2 (5 bases). CDR1 MNHNS and CDR2 SASEGT come from the germline V gene. This CDR3 comprises 18 residues. The V end was cut by 8 bases, the J end by 2 bases, with 26 bases between. This chain's CDR3 is CASWVSNLTLVPTDTQYF. As DNA, the CDR3 is TGTGCCAGCTGGGTTTCGAACCTCACACTAGTCCCCACAGATACGCAGTATTTT.